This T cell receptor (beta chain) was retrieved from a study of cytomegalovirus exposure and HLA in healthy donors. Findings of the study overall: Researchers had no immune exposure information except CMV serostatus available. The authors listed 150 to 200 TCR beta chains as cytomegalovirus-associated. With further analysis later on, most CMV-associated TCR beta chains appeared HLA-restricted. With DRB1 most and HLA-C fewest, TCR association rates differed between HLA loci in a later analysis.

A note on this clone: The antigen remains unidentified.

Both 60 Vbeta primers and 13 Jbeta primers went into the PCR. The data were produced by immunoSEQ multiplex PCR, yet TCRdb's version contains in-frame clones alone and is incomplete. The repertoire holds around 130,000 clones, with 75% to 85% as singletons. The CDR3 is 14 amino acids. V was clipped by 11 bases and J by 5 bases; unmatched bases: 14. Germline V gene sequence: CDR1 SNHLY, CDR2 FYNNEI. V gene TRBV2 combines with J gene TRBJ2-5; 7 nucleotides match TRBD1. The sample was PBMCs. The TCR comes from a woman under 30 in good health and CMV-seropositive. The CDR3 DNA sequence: TGTGCCGGGAGACAGGGCTTATCTCCGGAGACCCAGTACTTC. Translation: CAGRQGLSPETQYF. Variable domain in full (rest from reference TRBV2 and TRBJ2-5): EPEVTQTPSHQVTQMGQEVILRCVPISNHLYFYWYRQILGQKVEFLVSFYNNEISEKSEIFDDQFSVERPDGSNFTLKIRSTKLEDSAMYFCAGRQGLSPETQYFGPGTRLLVL.